The rows below give T cell receptor beta chains drawn from one sample of a study of tumor and adjacent non-tumor tissue in lung cancer. A single record per CDR3 protein comes from TCRdb applying MiXCR to the multiplex PCR reads. Here the sample spans tens of thousands of distinct CDR3 sequences, around 60% being singletons. Input material: lung tumor tissue. The source of these receptors is a man aged 50-60 years with non-small cell lung cancer. Each CDR3 is given with its conserved first and last residue. The D gene is left open where the match is weak. The listing skips clone size in some rows; elsewhere it reads once, few, many or a size class.

J gene	V gene	clone size	D gene	CDR3 protein	CDR3 DNA
TRBJ2-5	TRBV7-2	once	-	CASSLDHQETQYF	TGTGCCAGTAGCTTAGACCACCAAGAGACCCAGTACTTC
TRBJ1-1	TRBV2	-	-	CASSVGFNTEAFF	TGTGCCAGCAGTGTAGGGTTTAACACTGAAGCTTTCTTT
TRBJ1-5	TRBV11-2	-	-	CANSLLSWGNQPQHF	TGTGCCAACAGCCTCCTGTCCTGGGGGAATCAGCCCCAGCATTTT
TRBJ2-7	TRBV12-3/TRBV12-4	-	-	CATSAQRDEQYF	TGTGCCACCAGTGCTCAAAGGGACGAGCAGTACTTC
TRBJ2-5	TRBV5-1	-	TRBD2	CASSSGGNQFQETQYF	TGCGCCAGCAGCTCGGGGGGGAACCAATTCCAAGAGACCCAGTACTTC
TRBJ1-5	TRBV2	-	TRBD1	CASSWDSYSNQPQHF	TGTGCCAGCAGTTGGGACAGCTATAGCAATCAGCCCCAGCATTTT
TRBJ1-5	TRBV10-2	-	-	CASSGSTLGNQPQHF	TGCGCCAGCAGTGGGTCGACTCTTGGCAATCAGCCTCAGCATTTT
TRBJ1-2	TRBV6-6	-	TRBD1	CVSNYDGQGGCYTF	TGTGTCAGCAATTACGATGGACAGGGAGGGTGCTACACCTTC
TRBJ2-5	TRBV11-2	-	-	CANNSNWDGPRVTQYF	TGTGCCAACAACTCCAATTGGGACGGGCCCAGGGTGACCCAGTACTTC
TRBJ2-3	TRBV28	many	-	CASVNGQGYTDTQYF	TGTGCCAGCGTAAATGGGCAGGGGTACACAGATACGCAGTATTTT
TRBJ1-4	TRBV29-1	-	-	CSVGSGDRTEKLFF	TGCAGCGTTGGGTCCGGAGACAGGACTGAAAAACTGTTTTTT
TRBJ1-2	TRBV2	-	-	CASSSSRVPYGYTF	TGTGCCAGCAGTTCCTCCCGGGTCCCCTATGGCTACACCTTC
TRBJ2-2	TRBV10-3	-	-	CAISERGSGATNTGEPFF	TGTGCCATCAGTGAGCGGGGATCCGGAGCTACGAACACCGGGGAGCCTTTTTTT
TRBJ1-5	TRBV4-1	once	-	CAISHRTDNQPQHF	TGCGCCATCAGCCACCGGACAGACAATCAGCCTCAGCATTTT
TRBJ2-7	TRBV2	-	-	CASSGGGPIPYEQYF	TGTGCCAGCAGTGGGGGTGGCCCCATACCCTACGAGCAGTACTTC
TRBJ1-2	TRBV29-1	-	TRBD1	CSAPPGGGNYGYTF	TGCAGCGCTCCACCAGGGGGAGGGAACTATGGCTACACCTTC
TRBJ2-1	TRBV6-1	many	-	CASRRQDPNEQFF	TGTGCCAGCAGGAGACAGGACCCCAATGAGCAGTTCTTC
TRBJ1-2	TRBV6-6	-	-	CTSSATRETDGYIF	TGTACCAGCAGTGCTACTCGTGAGACGGATGGCTACATCTTC